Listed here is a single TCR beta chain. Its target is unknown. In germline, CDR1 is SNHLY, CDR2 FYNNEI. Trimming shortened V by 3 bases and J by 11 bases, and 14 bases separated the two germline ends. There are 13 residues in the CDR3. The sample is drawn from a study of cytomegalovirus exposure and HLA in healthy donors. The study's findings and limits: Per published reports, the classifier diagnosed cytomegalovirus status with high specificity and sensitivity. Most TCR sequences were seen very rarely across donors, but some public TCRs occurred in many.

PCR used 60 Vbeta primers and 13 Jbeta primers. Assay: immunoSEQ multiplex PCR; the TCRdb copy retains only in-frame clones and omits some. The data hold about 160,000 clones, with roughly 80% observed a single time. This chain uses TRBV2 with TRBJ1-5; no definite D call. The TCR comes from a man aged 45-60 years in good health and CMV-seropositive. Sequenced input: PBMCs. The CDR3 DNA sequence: TGTGCCAGCAGTGACGTTCAGAGACGGGCCCAGCATTTT. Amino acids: CASSDVQRRAQHF.